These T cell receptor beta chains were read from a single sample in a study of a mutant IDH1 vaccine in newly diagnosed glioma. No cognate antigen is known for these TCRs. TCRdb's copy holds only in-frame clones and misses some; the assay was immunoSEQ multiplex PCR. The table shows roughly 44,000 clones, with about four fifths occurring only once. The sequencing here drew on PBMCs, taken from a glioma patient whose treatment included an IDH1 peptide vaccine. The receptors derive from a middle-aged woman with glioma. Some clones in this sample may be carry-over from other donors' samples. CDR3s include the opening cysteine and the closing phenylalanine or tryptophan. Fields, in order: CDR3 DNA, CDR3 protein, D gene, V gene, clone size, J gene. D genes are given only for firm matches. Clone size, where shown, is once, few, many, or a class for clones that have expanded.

CDR3 DNA: TGTGCCAGCAGTGAAACCCATGGCTACAATGAGCAGTTCTTC
CDR3 protein: CASSETHGYNEQFF
D gene: .
V gene: TRBV25-1
clone size: .
J gene: TRBJ2-1

CDR3 DNA: TGTGCCAGCAGCCGCCGGACAGGGGAAAAACTGTTTTTT
CDR3 protein: CASSRRTGEKLFF
D gene: TRBD1
V gene: TRBV4-2
clone size: .
J gene: TRBJ1-4

CDR3 DNA: TGTGCCAGCAGCTTACAGGGTTTGCCCCTCCACTTT
CDR3 protein: CASSLQGLPLHF
D gene: .
V gene: TRBV7-2
clone size: medium-sized
J gene: TRBJ1-6

CDR3 DNA: TGTGCCAGCAGGTACCGGGACAGTCTGGGGGATTCACCCCTCCACTTT
CDR3 protein: CASRYRDSLGDSPLHF
D gene: TRBD1
V gene: TRBV5-5
clone size: .
J gene: TRBJ1-6

CDR3 DNA: TGTGCCAGCAGTTTGTCCGAAAAACTGTTTTTT
CDR3 protein: CASSLSEKLFF
D gene: .
V gene: TRBV6-6
clone size: few
J gene: TRBJ1-4

CDR3 DNA: TGTGCCAGCAGTTACTCGGGAGGGGCGGTAGATACGCAGTATTTT
CDR3 protein: CASSYSGGAVDTQYF
D gene: TRBD2
V gene: TRBV6-5
clone size: .
J gene: TRBJ2-3

CDR3 DNA: TGTGCTAGTGGTTTGCAACCGGGACACCGTAATGAAAAACTGTTTTTT
CDR3 protein: CASGLQPGHRNEKLFF
D gene: .
V gene: TRBV12-5
clone size: .
J gene: TRBJ1-4

CDR3 DNA: TGTGCCAGCAGCCCAGAGGGAGTGGGGGGGTGGCAAGAGACCCAGTACTTC
CDR3 protein: CASSPEGVGGWQETQYF
D gene: TRBD2
V gene: TRBV9
clone size: .
J gene: TRBJ2-5

CDR3 DNA: TGTGCCAGCAGTTTATCCCCAGGGGGCAAAGAGACCCAGTACTTC
CDR3 protein: CASSLSPGGKETQYF
D gene: TRBD1
V gene: TRBV27
clone size: .
J gene: TRBJ2-5

CDR3 DNA: TGTGCCAGTAGTACCACGGGGGGACAGAACACAGATACGCAGTATTTT
CDR3 protein: CASSTTGGQNTDTQYF
D gene: .
V gene: TRBV19
clone size: .
J gene: TRBJ2-3

CDR3 DNA: TGTGCCAGCAGCCCGGGACCCTATGGCTACACCTTC
CDR3 protein: CASSPGPYGYTF
D gene: .
V gene: TRBV13
clone size: few
J gene: TRBJ1-2

CDR3 DNA: TGTGCCAGCTTAGGGGGTGACAGGGGGATCTACGAGCAGTACTTC
CDR3 protein: CASLGGDRGIYEQYF
D gene: .
V gene: TRBV21-1
clone size: .
J gene: TRBJ2-7

CDR3 DNA: TGCGCCAGCAGCCAAGGGGGGCGGGAGGGCCCAGATACGCAGTATTTT
CDR3 protein: CASSQGGREGPDTQYF
D gene: TRBD2
V gene: TRBV4-3
clone size: .
J gene: TRBJ2-3

CDR3 DNA: TGTGCCATCAGAGCGGGACAGGGGAATGAGCAGTTCTTC
CDR3 protein: CAIRAGQGNEQFF
D gene: TRBD1
V gene: TRBV10-3
clone size: .
J gene: TRBJ2-1

CDR3 DNA: TGTGCCATCAAGGAGCCAGGGGGAGGCTACACCTTC
CDR3 protein: CAIKEPGGGYTF
D gene: TRBD1
V gene: TRBV10-3
clone size: .
J gene: TRBJ1-2

CDR3 DNA: TGTGCCAGCAGCATCAATCATTCACCCCTCCACTTT
CDR3 protein: CASSINHSPLHF
D gene: .
V gene: TRBV7-2
clone size: few
J gene: TRBJ1-6

CDR3 DNA: TGTGCCAGCAGACCAGGACAGGGTGGTTGGAATGAGCAGTTCTTC
CDR3 protein: CASRPGQGGWNEQFF
D gene: TRBD1
V gene: TRBV9
clone size: .
J gene: TRBJ2-1

CDR3 DNA: TGTGCCAGTATGACTTCCGGGGAGCAGTTCTTC
CDR3 protein: CASMTSGEQFF
D gene: .
V gene: TRBV19
clone size: .
J gene: TRBJ2-1

CDR3 DNA: TGCGCCAGCAGCCCTGGGGACAGAGATCTCTATGGCTACACCTTC
CDR3 protein: CASSPGDRDLYGYTF
D gene: TRBD1
V gene: TRBV4-3
clone size: .
J gene: TRBJ1-2

CDR3 DNA: TGTGCCATCAGTGAGTCGGGCCAACAAGAGACCCAGTACTTC
CDR3 protein: CAISESGQQETQYF
D gene: .
V gene: TRBV10-3
clone size: .
J gene: TRBJ2-5

CDR3 DNA: TGCGCCAGCAGCCAAGAGGGCTTCCTGCCACCAGATACGCAGTATTTT
CDR3 protein: CASSQEGFLPPDTQYF
D gene: .
V gene: TRBV4-1
clone size: .
J gene: TRBJ2-3

CDR3 DNA: TGTGCCAGCAGCTCTGGGGGGACTAACTATGGCTACACCTTC
CDR3 protein: CASSSGGTNYGYTF
D gene: .
V gene: TRBV5-4
clone size: .
J gene: TRBJ1-2

CDR3 DNA: TGTGCCAGCAGCGTAGCGGCCAGGGACCACGAGCAGTACTTC
CDR3 protein: CASSVAARDHEQYF
D gene: .
V gene: TRBV9
clone size: once
J gene: TRBJ2-7

CDR3 DNA: TGTGCCAGCGGGGGGGACAGGAACACCGGGGAGCTGTTTTTT
CDR3 protein: CASGGDRNTGELFF
D gene: .
V gene: TRBV2
clone size: few
J gene: TRBJ2-2

CDR3 DNA: TGTGCCAGTAGTATCCAGGGGGCACGGGGAACTGAAGCTTTCTTT
CDR3 protein: CASSIQGARGTEAFF
D gene: TRBD1
V gene: TRBV19
clone size: once
J gene: TRBJ1-1

CDR3 DNA: TGTGCCAGTAGTTCCCCTTATGGGGTGGAGTCTACCGGGGAGCTGTTTTTT
CDR3 protein: CASSSPYGVESTGELFF
D gene: .
V gene: TRBV19
clone size: few
J gene: TRBJ2-2

CDR3 DNA: TGTGCCAGCAGCAAGGGGGGAGGACAGGGTCTTGGTTGCGAGCAGTACTTC
CDR3 protein: CASSKGGGQGLGCEQYF
D gene: .
V gene: TRBV21-1
clone size: .
J gene: TRBJ2-7

CDR3 DNA: TGTGCCAGCGGTACGGGGTTGGGCACTGAAGCTTTCTTT
CDR3 protein: CASGTGLGTEAFF
D gene: .
V gene: TRBV11-3
clone size: .
J gene: TRBJ1-1

CDR3 DNA: TGTGCCAGCAGCCAATTGACTAGCGGACTTACAGATACGCAGTATTTT
CDR3 protein: CASSQLTSGLTDTQYF
D gene: TRBD2
V gene: TRBV4-2
clone size: .
J gene: TRBJ2-3

CDR3 DNA: TGCGCCAGCAGCCAGGGGGTGGGAAGGCTAGCAGATACGCAGTATTTT
CDR3 protein: CASSQGVGRLADTQYF
D gene: .
V gene: TRBV4-1
clone size: .
J gene: TRBJ2-3

CDR3 DNA: TGTGCCAGCAGTGAGGAGATACGGCCCGGGGAGCTGTTTTTT
CDR3 protein: CASSEEIRPGELFF
D gene: .
V gene: TRBV2
clone size: .
J gene: TRBJ2-2

CDR3 DNA: TGTGCCAGTACTCCCGGGACTAACCAAGAGACCCAGTACTTC
CDR3 protein: CASTPGTNQETQYF
D gene: TRBD2
V gene: TRBV2
clone size: .
J gene: TRBJ2-5

CDR3 DNA: TGTGCCAGCAGCTTATTCTCCGGGCCCCGTTTAAATCAGCCCCAGCATTTT
CDR3 protein: CASSLFSGPRLNQPQHF
D gene: .
V gene: TRBV7-6
clone size: few
J gene: TRBJ1-5

CDR3 DNA: TGTGCCAGCAGAGCCCAGTACTTC
CDR3 protein: CASRAQYF
D gene: .
V gene: TRBV6-1
clone size: .
J gene: TRBJ2-5

CDR3 DNA: TGTGCCAGCAGCCCGCGGGGACTGTTTAATGAGCAGTTCTTC
CDR3 protein: CASSPRGLFNEQFF
D gene: .
V gene: TRBV5-4
clone size: .
J gene: TRBJ2-1

CDR3 DNA: TGTGCCAGCAGACCACATATTGATAGCAATCAGCCCCAGCATTTT
CDR3 protein: CASRPHIDSNQPQHF
D gene: .
V gene: TRBV7-8
clone size: .
J gene: TRBJ1-5

CDR3 DNA: TGTGCCAGTACGACACTAAGGACAGACTATGGCTACACCTTC
CDR3 protein: CASTTLRTDYGYTF
D gene: .
V gene: TRBV19
clone size: .
J gene: TRBJ1-2

CDR3 DNA: TGCAGCGTTGTACAGGGGTGGGATCGGGAGCTGTTTTTT
CDR3 protein: CSVVQGWDRELFF
D gene: TRBD1
V gene: TRBV29-1
clone size: once
J gene: TRBJ2-2

CDR3 DNA: TGTGCCAGCAGCCCCAGGTTCATGAACACTGAAGCTTTCTTT
CDR3 protein: CASSPRFMNTEAFF
D gene: .
V gene: TRBV7-9
clone size: .
J gene: TRBJ1-1

CDR3 DNA: TGCGCCAGCAGTGACAGGGGAAACATTCAGTACTTC
CDR3 protein: CASSDRGNIQYF
D gene: .
V gene: TRBV10-2
clone size: .
J gene: TRBJ2-4

CDR3 DNA: TGTGCCAGCAGCGATCCCCCCGGTCAGAACACTGAAGCTTTCTTT
CDR3 protein: CASSDPPGQNTEAFF
D gene: .
V gene: TRBV27
clone size: once
J gene: TRBJ1-1

CDR3 DNA: TGTGCCAGCAGGGGTCTAACTCGGACGGAAGATACGCAGTATTTT
CDR3 protein: CASRGLTRTEDTQYF
D gene: .
V gene: TRBV28
clone size: .
J gene: TRBJ2-3

CDR3 DNA: TGTGCTAGTGGTTTGGGGGGAAGCGTGGAGACCCAGTACTTC
CDR3 protein: CASGLGGSVETQYF
D gene: .
V gene: TRBV12-5
clone size: .
J gene: TRBJ2-5

CDR3 DNA: TGTGCTAGCAGCCTCGACAGGGACGGGGAGCTGTTTTTT
CDR3 protein: CASSLDRDGELFF
D gene: TRBD1
V gene: TRBV7-7
clone size: .
J gene: TRBJ2-2

CDR3 DNA: TGTGCCAGCAGTGAAGGGGGGACAGCGAACACCGGGGAGCTGTTTTTT
CDR3 protein: CASSEGGTANTGELFF
D gene: TRBD1
V gene: TRBV2
clone size: .
J gene: TRBJ2-2

CDR3 DNA: TGTGCCAGCAGCTTAGAAGACAGGGGCTACGAGCAGTACTTC
CDR3 protein: CASSLEDRGYEQYF
D gene: TRBD1
V gene: TRBV7-6
clone size: .
J gene: TRBJ2-7

CDR3 DNA: TGTGCCAGCAGCTTGTGGCCGAATAGCGATTTATCTGGAAACACCATATATTTT
CDR3 protein: CASSLWPNSDLSGNTIYF
D gene: .
V gene: TRBV5-6
clone size: .
J gene: TRBJ1-3

CDR3 DNA: TGCGCCAGCAGCTTGTGGAGGACACGCCAAGGAAATCAGCCCCAGCATTTT
CDR3 protein: CASSLWRTRQGNQPQHF
D gene: .
V gene: TRBV5-1
clone size: .
J gene: TRBJ1-5

CDR3 DNA: TGTGCCAGCAGCCCATTATTAGGAAACGCCGGGGAGCTGTTTTTT
CDR3 protein: CASSPLLGNAGELFF
D gene: .
V gene: TRBV9
clone size: .
J gene: TRBJ2-2

CDR3 DNA: TGTGCCAGCAGTTACGGGGGACGAGGCTACACCTTC
CDR3 protein: CASSYGGRGYTF
D gene: .
V gene: TRBV6-5
clone size: once
J gene: TRBJ1-2

CDR3 DNA: TGTGCCAGCAGTCGACGACAGGGGAGAGGTGAAAAACTGTTTTTT
CDR3 protein: CASSRRQGRGEKLFF
D gene: TRBD1
V gene: TRBV7-9
clone size: .
J gene: TRBJ1-4

CDR3 DNA: TGTGCCAGCAGCTTAGCTCTGGACAGGGCAGTAAGAGGACCCATTTTT
CDR3 protein: CASSLALDRAVRGPIF
D gene: TRBD1
V gene: TRBV11-2
clone size: .
J gene: TRBJ2-3

CDR3 DNA: TGTGCCAGTAGTCCACAGGGGGCGGAGACCCAGTACTTC
CDR3 protein: CASSPQGAETQYF
D gene: TRBD1
V gene: TRBV19
clone size: .
J gene: TRBJ2-5